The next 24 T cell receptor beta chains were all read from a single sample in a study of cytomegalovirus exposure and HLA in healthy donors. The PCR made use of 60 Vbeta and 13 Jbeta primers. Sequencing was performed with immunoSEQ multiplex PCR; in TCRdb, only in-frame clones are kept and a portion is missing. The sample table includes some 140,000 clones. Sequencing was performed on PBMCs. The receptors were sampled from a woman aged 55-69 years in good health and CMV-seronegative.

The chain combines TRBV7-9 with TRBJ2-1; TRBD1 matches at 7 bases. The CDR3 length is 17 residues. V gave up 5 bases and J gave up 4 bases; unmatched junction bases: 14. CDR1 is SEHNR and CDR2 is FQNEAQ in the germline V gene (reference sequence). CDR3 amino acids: CASSPPATGPQYNEQFF. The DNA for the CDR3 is TGTGCCAGCAGCCCTCCCGCGACAGGGCCCCAATACAATGAGCAGTTCTTC.

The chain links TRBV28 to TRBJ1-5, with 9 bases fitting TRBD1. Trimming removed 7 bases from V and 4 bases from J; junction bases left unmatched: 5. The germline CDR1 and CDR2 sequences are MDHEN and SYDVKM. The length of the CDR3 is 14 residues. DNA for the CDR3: TGTGCCAGCAAACAGGGGGCGAGGAATCAGCCCCAGCATTTT. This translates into CASKQGARNQPQHF. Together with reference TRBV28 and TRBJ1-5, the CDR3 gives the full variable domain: DVKVTQSSRYLVKRTGEKVFLECVQDMDHENMFWYRQDPGLGLRLIYFSYDVKMKEKGDIPEGYSVSREKKERFSLILESASTNQTSMYLCASKQGARNQPQHFGDGTRLSIL.

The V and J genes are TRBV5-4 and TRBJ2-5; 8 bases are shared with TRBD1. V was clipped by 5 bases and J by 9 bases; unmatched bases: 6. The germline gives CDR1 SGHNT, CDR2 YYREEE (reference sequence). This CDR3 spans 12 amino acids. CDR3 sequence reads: CASRKEQGAQYF. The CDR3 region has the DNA TGTGCCAGCAGAAAGGAACAGGGGGCCCAGTACTTC.

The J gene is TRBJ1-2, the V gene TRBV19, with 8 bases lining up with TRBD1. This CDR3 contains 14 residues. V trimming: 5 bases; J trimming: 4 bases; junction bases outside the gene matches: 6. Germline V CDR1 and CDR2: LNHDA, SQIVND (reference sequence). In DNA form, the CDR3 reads TGTGCCAGTAGTGCGGACAGGGCGCGCTATGGCTACACCTTC. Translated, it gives CASSADRARYGYTF.

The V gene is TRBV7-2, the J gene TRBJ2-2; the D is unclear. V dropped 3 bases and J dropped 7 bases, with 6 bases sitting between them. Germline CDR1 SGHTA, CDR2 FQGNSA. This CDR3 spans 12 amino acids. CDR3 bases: TGTGCCAGCAGCTTTAATAGCGGGGAGCTGTTTTTT. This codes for CASSFNSGELFF.

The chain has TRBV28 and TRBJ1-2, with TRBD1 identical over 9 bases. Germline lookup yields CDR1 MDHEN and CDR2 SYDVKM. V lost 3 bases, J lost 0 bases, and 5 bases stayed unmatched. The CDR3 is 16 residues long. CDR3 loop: CASSLGDRASNYGYTF. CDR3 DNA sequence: TGTGCCAGCAGTTTGGGGGACAGGGCCTCTAACTATGGCTACACCTTC.

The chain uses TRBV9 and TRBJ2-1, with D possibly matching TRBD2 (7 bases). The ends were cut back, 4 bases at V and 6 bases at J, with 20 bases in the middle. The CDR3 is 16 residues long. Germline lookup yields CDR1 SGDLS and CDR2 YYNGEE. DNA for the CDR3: TGTGCCAGCAGCATCGCCCCGGGGGGCTTTTCCAATGAGCAGTTCTTC. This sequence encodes CASSIAPGGFSNEQFF.

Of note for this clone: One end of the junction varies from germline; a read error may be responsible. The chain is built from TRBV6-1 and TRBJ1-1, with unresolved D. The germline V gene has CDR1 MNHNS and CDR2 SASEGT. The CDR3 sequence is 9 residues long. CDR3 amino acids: CTSSDRAFF. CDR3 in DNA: TGTACCAGCAGTGATAGAGCTTTCTTT.

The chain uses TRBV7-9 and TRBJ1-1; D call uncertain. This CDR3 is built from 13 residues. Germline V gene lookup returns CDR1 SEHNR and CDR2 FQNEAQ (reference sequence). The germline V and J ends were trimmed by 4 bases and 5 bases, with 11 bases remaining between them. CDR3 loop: CASSSPPGTEAFF. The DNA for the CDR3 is TGTGCCAGCAGCTCCCCCCCGGGGACTGAAGCTTTCTTT.

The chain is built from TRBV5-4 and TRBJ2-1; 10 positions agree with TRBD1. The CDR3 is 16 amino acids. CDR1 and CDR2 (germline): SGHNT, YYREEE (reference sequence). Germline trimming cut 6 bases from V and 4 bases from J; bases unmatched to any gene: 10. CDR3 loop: CASKMPGTGEYNEQFF. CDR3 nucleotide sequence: TGTGCCAGCAAAATGCCCGGGACAGGGGAATACAATGAGCAGTTCTTC.

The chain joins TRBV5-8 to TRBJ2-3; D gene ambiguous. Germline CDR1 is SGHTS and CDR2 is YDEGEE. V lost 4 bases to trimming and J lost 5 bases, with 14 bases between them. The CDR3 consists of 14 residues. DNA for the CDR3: TGTGCCAGCAGCGTCCGGGTTCGTGGAGATACGCAGTATTTT. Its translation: CASSVRVRGDTQYF.

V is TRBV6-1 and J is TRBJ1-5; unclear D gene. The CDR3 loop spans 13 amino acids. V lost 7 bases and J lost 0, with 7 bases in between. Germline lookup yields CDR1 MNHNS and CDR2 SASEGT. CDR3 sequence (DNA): TGTGCCAGCAAGGAGTATAGCAATCAGCCCCAGCATTTT. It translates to CASKEYSNQPQHF.

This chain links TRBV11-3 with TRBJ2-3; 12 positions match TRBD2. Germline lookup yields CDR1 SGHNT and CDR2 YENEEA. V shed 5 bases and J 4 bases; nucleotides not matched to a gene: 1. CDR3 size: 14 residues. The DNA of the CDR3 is TGTGCCAGCAGCCTAGCGGGGGGGGCAGATACGCAGTATTTT. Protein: CASSLAGGADTQYF.

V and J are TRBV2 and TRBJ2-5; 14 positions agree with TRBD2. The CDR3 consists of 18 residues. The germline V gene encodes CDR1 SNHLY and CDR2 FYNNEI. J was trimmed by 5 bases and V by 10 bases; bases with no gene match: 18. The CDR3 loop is CATTERGGTSGSRETQYF. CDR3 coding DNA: TGTGCCACCACTGAACGTGGGGGGACTAGCGGGAGTAGGGAGACCCAGTACTTC.

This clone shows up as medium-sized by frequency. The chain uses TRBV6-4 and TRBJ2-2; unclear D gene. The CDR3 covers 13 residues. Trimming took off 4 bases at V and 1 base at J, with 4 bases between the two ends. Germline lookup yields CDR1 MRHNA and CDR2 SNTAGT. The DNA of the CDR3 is TGTGCCAGCAGTGCAGGGAACACCGGGGAGCTGTTTTTT. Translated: CASSAGNTGELFF.

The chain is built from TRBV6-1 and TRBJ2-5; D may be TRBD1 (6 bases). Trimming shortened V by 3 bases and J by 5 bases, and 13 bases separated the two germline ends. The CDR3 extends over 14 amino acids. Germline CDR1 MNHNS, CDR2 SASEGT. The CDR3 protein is CASSDAAGVETQYF. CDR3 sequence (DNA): TGTGCCAGCAGTGACGCTGCAGGGGTCGAGACCCAGTACTTC.

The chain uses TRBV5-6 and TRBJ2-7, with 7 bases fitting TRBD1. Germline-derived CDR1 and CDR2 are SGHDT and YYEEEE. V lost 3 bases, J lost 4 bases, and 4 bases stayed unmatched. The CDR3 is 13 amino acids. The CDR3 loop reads CASSSGTEYEQYF. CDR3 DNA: TGTGCCAGCAGCTCCGGGACAGAGTACGAGCAGTACTTC.

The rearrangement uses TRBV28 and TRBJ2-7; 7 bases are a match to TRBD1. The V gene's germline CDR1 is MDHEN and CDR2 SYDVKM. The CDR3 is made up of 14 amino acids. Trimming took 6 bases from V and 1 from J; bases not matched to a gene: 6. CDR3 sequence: CASSPLRGSYEQYF. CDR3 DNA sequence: TGTGCCAGCAGCCCGCTCAGGGGGTCCTACGAGCAGTACTTC.

The CDR3 coding sequence is TGCAGCGTTGAAGTGGGGGCCGGGCAGTACTTC. It encodes CSVEVGAGQYF. V gene TRBV29-1 combines with J gene TRBJ2-7; tentatively, D is TRBD1 (6 bases). The V end was cut by 1 base, the J end by 9 bases, with 10 bases between. Germline assignment: CDR1 SQVTM and CDR2 ANQGSEA. The CDR3 is made up of 11 amino acids.

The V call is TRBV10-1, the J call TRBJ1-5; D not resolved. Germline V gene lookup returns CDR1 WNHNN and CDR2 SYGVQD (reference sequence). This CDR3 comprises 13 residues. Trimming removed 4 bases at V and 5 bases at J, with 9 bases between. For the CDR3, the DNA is TGCGCCAGCAGTGCTCGAGCTGATCAGCCCCAGCATTTT. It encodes CASSARADQPQHF.

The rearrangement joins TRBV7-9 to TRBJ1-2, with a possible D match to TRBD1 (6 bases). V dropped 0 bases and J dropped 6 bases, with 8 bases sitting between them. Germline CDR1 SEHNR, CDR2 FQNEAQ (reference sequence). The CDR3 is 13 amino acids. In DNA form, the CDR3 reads TGTGCCAGCAGCTTAGCGGGGGCGGATGGCTACACCTTC. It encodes CASSLAGADGYTF.

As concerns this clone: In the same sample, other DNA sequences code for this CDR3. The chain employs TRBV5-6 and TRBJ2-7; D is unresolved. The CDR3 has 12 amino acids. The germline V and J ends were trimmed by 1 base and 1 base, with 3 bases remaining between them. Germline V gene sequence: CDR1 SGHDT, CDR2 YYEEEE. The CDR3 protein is CASSLSSYEQYF. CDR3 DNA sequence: TGTGCCAGCAGCTTGTCATCCTACGAGCAGTACTTC.

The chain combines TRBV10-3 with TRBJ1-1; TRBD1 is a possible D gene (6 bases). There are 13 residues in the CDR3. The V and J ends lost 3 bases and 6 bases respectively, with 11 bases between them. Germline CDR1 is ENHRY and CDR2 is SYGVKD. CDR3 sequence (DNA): TGTGCCATCAGTGATCAGGGGAGCCCTGAAGCTTTCTTT. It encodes CAISDQGSPEAFF.

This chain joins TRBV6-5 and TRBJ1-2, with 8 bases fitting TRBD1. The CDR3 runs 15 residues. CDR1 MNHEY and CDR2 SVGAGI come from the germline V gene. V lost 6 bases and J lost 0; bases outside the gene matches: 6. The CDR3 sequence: CASRQRQGTNYGYTF. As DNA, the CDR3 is TGTGCCAGCAGACAAAGACAGGGGACTAACTATGGCTACACCTTC.